These 14 T cell receptor beta chains came from one sample sequenced in a study of CD8 T cell repertoires and HIV-1 epitope variants. Some clones are missing from TCRdb's copy, which holds only in-frame ones; the method was immunoSEQ multiplex PCR. The sample has about 5,500 clones, around 72% seen once. The antigens for these receptors are not known. The specimen sequenced was cultured CD8+ T cells derived from PBMCs. The receptor source for this set is a male donor with HIV.

This clone appeared a few times. The chain has TRBV4-2 and TRBJ1-2, with 9 positions matching TRBD1. CDR3 length: 15 amino acids. Per germline, CDR1 LGHNA and CDR2 YNFKEQ. With V trimmed by 0 bases and J by 3 bases, 2 bases remained unmatched. The chain's CDR3 is CASSQDDRGDYGYTF. The CDR3 nucleotides read TGTGCCAGCAGCCAAGATGACAGGGGGGACTATGGCTACACCTTC.

As DNA, the CDR3 is TGCGCCAGCAGCCAGACAGGGGGCTCTGGGGCCAACGTCCTGACTTTC. Translation gives CASSQTGGSGANVLTF. The V gene is TRBV4-3, the J gene TRBJ2-6; 9 bases map to TRBD1. V was clipped by 3 bases and J by 0 bases; unmatched bases: 0. Germline CDR1 is LGHNA and CDR2 is YSLEER. This CDR3 is built from 16 residues.

The V and J genes are TRBV27 and TRBJ2-1; tentatively, D is TRBD2 (5 bases). The V gene lost 9 bases and the J gene lost 2 bases, with 17 bases spanning the gap. The CDR3 totals 15 residues. CDR1 is MNHEY and CDR2 is SMNVEV in the germline V gene (reference sequence). CDR3 sequence: CASSLGESPYNEQFF. The CDR3 coding sequence is TGTGCCAGTTCCCTCGGGGAGTCCCCCTACAATGAGCAGTTCTTC.

The V gene is TRBV5-6, the J gene TRBJ2-7; the D gene could be TRBD1 or TRBD2 (5 bases each). The CDR3 spans 14 residues. Looked up from germline, CDR1 is SGHDT and CDR2 is YYEEEE. V lost 6 bases, J lost 1 base, and 14 bases lay in between. The chain's CDR3 is CASTIGDASYEQYF. CDR3 DNA: TGTGCCAGCACCATAGGGGACGCATCCTACGAGCAGTACTTC. The complete variable domain, with remaining parts taken from reference TRBV5-6 and TRBJ2-7, reads DAGVTQSPTHLIKTRGQQVTLRCSPKSGHDTVSWYQQALGQGPQFIFQYYEEEERQRGNFPDRFSGHQFPNYSSELNVNALLLGDSALYLCASTIGDASYEQYFGPGTRLTVT.

This clone was detected once. This chain uses TRBV5-6 with TRBJ2-2; tentatively, D is TRBD1 (6 bases). The germline CDR1 and CDR2 sequences are SGHDT and YYEEEE. CDR3 length: 15 amino acids. V lost 4 bases and J lost 6, with 16 bases in between. CDR3 sequence (DNA): TGTGCCAGCAGCAGTGGGACACAAGGGGCCGGGGAGCTGTTTTTT. As protein: CASSSGTQGAGELFF. Full variable domain (rest looked up from reference TRBV5-6 and TRBJ2-2): DAGVTQSPTHLIKTRGQQVTLRCSPKSGHDTVSWYQQALGQGPQFIFQYYEEEERQRGNFPDRFSGHQFPNYSSELNVNALLLGDSALYLCASSSGTQGAGELFFGEGSRLTVL.

The chain carries TRBV5-4 and TRBJ2-7; D unresolved. This CDR3 has 11 amino acids. The V gene's germline CDR1 is SGHNT and CDR2 YYREEE (reference sequence). V lost 3 bases and J lost 3, with 4 bases in between. CDR3 sequence reads: CASSYYYEQYF. The DNA of the CDR3 is TGTGCCAGCAGCTATTACTACGAGCAGTACTTC.

This clone was observed a handful of times. The chain couples TRBV7-6 to TRBJ2-3; TRBD1 aligns across 9 bases. Losses at the gene ends were 3 bases for V and 3 bases for J; bases not matched to a gene: 1. The CDR3 is made up of 14 amino acids. Germline values: CDR1 SGHVS, CDR2 FNYEAQ. CDR3 bases: TGTGCCAGCAGCTTGGGACAGGGAACAGATACGCAGTATTTT. Translation: CASSLGQGTDTQYF.

This clone was seen a few times. J is TRBJ2-7 and V is TRBV13; D uncertain. Germline CDR1 and CDR2: PRHDT and FYEKMQ (reference sequence). The V gene lost 0 bases and the J gene lost 3 bases, with 3 bases spanning the gap. The CDR3 length is 12 residues. This chain's CDR3 is CASSLGDYEQYF. Written as DNA, the CDR3 is TGTGCCAGCAGCTTAGGAGACTACGAGCAGTACTTC.

This clone has a handful of counts. This rearrangement joins TRBV11-1 to TRBJ1-1; D is possibly TRBD1 (5 bases). Trimming removed 2 bases at V and 1 base at J, with 14 bases between. From germline, CDR1 is SGHAT and CDR2 FQDESV (reference sequence). This CDR3 comprises 16 residues. The CDR3 is CASSLFPGMANTEAFF. CDR3 sequence (DNA): TGTGCCAGCAGCTTATTTCCAGGGATGGCGAACACTGAAGCTTTCTTT.

The chain uses TRBV5-6 and TRBJ2-3; D gene uncertain. V was pared by 0 bases and J by 3 bases, with 14 bases between. Germline CDR1 SGHDT, CDR2 YYEEEE. CDR3 size: 16 residues. CDR3 region: CASSLGGSLVTDTQYF. The CDR3 bases are TGTGCCAGCAGCTTGGGTGGTAGTCTCGTAACAGATACGCAGTATTTT.

The chain uses TRBV6-6 and TRBJ2-5; 12 nucleotides match TRBD1. The V and J ends lost 5 bases and 5 bases, in that order; junction bases with no gene match: 9. Germline CDR1 is MNHNY and CDR2 is SVGAGI (reference sequence). The CDR3 covers 16 residues. The CDR3 nucleotides read TGTGCCAGCAGTCAGGGACAGGGGGCGTTTTCCGAGACCCAGTACTTC. Translating gives CASSQGQGAFSETQYF.

The V and J genes are TRBV28 and TRBJ2-7; the D is unclear. The germline V gene has CDR1 MDHEN and CDR2 SYDVKM. Between the trimmed V and J ends, which lost 8 bases and 0 bases, there was a span of 17 bases. The CDR3 is 15 amino acids. This CDR3 is CASLPLGPTSYEQYF. As DNA, the CDR3 is TGTGCCAGCCTCCCCCTGGGTCCTACCTCCTACGAGCAGTACTTC.

In its sample, this clone was seen once. One junction end does not reproduce the germline sequence, and a read error may be involved. J is TRBJ2-7 and V is TRBV7-9, with a tentative D call TRBD2 (7 bases). Germline V gene data show CDR1 as SEHNR and CDR2 as FQNEAQ (reference sequence). CDR3 size: 17 residues. CDR3 coding DNA: TGTACCAGCAGCCCAAGGGGGGCGGGAGAGGAAGCCTACGAGCAGTACTTC. Protein: CTSSPRGAGEEAYEQYF.

This rearrangement joins TRBV7-6 to TRBJ1-5; possible D gene TRBD1, 5 bases. Trimming left V 6 bases short and J 6 bases short, with 9 bases between. CDR1 and CDR2 from the germline V gene are SGHVS and FNYEAQ. The CDR3 totals 12 residues. The CDR3 DNA follows: TGTGCCAGCAGAGCGGGGACTCAGCCCCAGCATTTT. Translated, it gives CASRAGTQPQHF.